This record covers a single T cell receptor beta chain. Its cognate antigen is unknown. Germline V CDR1 and CDR2: MNHEY, SVGAGI. V lost 2 bases and J lost 5; bases outside the gene matches: 5. The length of the CDR3 is 15 residues. Use of 60 Vbeta and 13 Jbeta primers characterized the PCR. The data were produced by immunoSEQ multiplex PCR, yet TCRdb's version contains in-frame clones alone and is incomplete. This sample lists 130,000 or so clones; its ten largest clones have roughly 1.6%. The sample originates from a study of cytomegalovirus exposure and HLA in healthy donors. Study summary: In terms of ancestry, the Caucasian-associated cluster contained roughly 81% of the roughly 400 genotyped donors.

Findings and caveats of the study: In a later analysis, TCR beta V- and J-gene trimming showed a link to a missense DCLRE1C variant. For most subjects, TCR beta sequences were reported to predict HLA-A and HLA-B alleles with accuracy.

The chain employs TRBV6-5 and TRBJ2-2, with 7 bases matching TRBD1. The material sequenced was PBMCs. The clonotype was recovered from a woman in her thirties or forties in good health and CMV-seronegative. The CDR3 nucleotides read TGTGCCAGCAGTTACGACAGGGACAGTACCGGGGAGCTGTTTTTT. Its translation: CASSYDRDSTGELFF.